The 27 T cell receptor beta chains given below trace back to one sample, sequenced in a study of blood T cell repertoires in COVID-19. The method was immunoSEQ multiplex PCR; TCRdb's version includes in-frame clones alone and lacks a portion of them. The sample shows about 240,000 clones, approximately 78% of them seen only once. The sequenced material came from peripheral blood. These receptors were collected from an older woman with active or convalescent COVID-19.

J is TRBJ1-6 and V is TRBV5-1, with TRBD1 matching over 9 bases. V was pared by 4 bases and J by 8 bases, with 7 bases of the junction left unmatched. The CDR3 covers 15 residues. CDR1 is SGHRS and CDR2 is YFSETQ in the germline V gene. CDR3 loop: CASSLRDRDDSPLHF. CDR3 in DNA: TGCGCCAGCAGCCTACGGGACAGGGATGATTCACCCCTCCACTTT.

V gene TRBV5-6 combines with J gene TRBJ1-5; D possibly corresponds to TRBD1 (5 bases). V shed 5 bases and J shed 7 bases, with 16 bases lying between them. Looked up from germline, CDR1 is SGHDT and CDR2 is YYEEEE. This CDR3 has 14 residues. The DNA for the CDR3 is TGTGCCAGCAGTAACCGGGGGAGCGGACAGCCCCAGCATTTT. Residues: CASSNRGSGQPQHF.

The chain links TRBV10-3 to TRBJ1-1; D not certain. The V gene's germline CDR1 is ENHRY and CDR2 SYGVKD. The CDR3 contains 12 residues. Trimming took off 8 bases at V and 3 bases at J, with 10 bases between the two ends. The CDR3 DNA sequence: TGTGCCATCTCCGGGAAGGACACTGAAGCTTTCTTT. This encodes CAISGKDTEAFF.

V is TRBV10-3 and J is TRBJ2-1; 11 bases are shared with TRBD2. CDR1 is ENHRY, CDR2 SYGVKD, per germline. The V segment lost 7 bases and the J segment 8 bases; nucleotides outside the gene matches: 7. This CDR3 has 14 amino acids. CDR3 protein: CAIKRLAGGDEQFF. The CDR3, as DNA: TGTGCCATCAAGCGGCTAGCGGGGGGAGATGAGCAGTTCTTC.

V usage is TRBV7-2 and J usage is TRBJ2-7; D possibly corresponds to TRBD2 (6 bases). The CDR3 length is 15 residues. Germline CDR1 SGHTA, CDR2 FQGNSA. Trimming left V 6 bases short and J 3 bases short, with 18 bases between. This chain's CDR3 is CASRLMTGDHYEQYF. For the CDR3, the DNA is TGTGCCAGCAGACTCATGACGGGGGACCACTACGAGCAGTACTTC.

CDR3 sequence (DNA): TGCGCCAGCAGCAGGGCAGGGGGCGCCGGTGGCTACACCTTC. This encodes CASSRAGGAGGYTF. V and J are TRBV5-1 and TRBJ1-2, with 8 bases lining up with TRBD1. Germline V CDR1 and CDR2: SGHRS, YFSETQ. Losses at the gene ends were 4 bases for V and 7 bases for J; bases not matched to a gene: 9. This CDR3 has 14 residues.

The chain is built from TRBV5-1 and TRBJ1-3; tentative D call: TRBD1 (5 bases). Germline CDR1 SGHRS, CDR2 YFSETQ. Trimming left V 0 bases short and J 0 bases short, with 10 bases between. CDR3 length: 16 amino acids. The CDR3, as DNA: TGCGCCAGCAGCTTGGGACAGTCCACCTCTGGAAACACCATATATTTT. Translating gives CASSLGQSTSGNTIYF.

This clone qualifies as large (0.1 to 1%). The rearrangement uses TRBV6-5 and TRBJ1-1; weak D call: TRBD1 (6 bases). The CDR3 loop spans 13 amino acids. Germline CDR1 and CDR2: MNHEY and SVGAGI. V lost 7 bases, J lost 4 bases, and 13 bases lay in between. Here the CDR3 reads CASIQQGATEAFF. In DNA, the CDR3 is TGTGCCAGCATTCAACAGGGAGCCACTGAAGCTTTCTTT.

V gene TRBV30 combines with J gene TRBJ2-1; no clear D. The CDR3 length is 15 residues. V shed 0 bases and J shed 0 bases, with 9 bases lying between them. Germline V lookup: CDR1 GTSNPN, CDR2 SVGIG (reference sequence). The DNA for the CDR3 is TGTGCCTGGAGTGTCGTGTGGAGCTCCTACAATGAGCAGTTCTTC. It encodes CAWSVVWSSYNEQFF.

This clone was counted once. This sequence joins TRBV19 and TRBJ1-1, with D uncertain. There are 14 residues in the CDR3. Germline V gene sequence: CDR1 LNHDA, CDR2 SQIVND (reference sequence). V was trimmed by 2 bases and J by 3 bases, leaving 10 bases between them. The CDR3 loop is CASSIRQVDTEAFF. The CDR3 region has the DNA TGTGCCAGTAGTATAAGGCAGGTCGACACTGAAGCTTTCTTT. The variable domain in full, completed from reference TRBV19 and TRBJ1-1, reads DGGITQSPKYLFRKEGQNVTLSCEQNLNHDAMYWYRQDPGQGLRLIYYSQIVNDFQKGDIAEGYSVSREKKESFPLTVTSAQKNPTAFYLCASSIRQVDTEAFFGQGTRLTVV.

CDR3 coding DNA: TGCGCCAGCAGCCGGAATGCAGGGACAATCAAGGAGACCCAGTACTTC. It encodes CASSRNAGTIKETQYF. The rearrangement joins TRBV4-1 to TRBJ2-5, with D possibly being TRBD1 (6 bases). Germline V lookup: CDR1 MGHRA, CDR2 YSYEKL. Trimming left V 4 bases short and J 5 bases short, with 20 bases between. There are 16 residues in the CDR3.

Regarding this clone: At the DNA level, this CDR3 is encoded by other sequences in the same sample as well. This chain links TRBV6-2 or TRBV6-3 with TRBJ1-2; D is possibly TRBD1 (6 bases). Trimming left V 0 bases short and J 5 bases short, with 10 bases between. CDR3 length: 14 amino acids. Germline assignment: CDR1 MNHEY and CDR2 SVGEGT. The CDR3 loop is CASSYSGTPYGYTF. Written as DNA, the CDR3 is TGTGCCAGCAGTTACTCCGGGACACCATATGGCTACACCTTC.

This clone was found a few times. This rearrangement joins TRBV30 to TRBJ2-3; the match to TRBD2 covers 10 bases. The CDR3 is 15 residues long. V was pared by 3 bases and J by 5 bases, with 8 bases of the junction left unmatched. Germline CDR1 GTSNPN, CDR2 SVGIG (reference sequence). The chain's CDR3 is CAWSGAGGRVDTQYF. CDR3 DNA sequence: TGTGCCTGGAGCGGAGCGGGGGGGCGGGTAGATACGCAGTATTTT.

The CDR3: CSVVGTVNTEAFF. The CDR3 bases are TGCAGCGTTGTGGGTACAGTGAACACTGAAGCTTTCTTT. The chain uses TRBV29-1 and TRBJ1-1, with D hard to call. Germline V gene lookup returns CDR1 SQVTM and CDR2 ANQGSEA. Trimming took 4 bases from V and 0 from J, leaving 9 bases between them. The CDR3 is 13 amino acids.

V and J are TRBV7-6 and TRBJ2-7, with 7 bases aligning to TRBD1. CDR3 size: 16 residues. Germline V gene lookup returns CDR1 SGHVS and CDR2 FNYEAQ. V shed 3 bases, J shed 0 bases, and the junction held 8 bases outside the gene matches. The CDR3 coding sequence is TGTGCCAGCAGCTTTGGGCAAGGACAGGCCTCCTACGAGCAGTACTTC. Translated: CASSFGQGQASYEQYF.

The CDR3 loop is CASSEVEGAENSPLHF. CDR3 DNA sequence: TGTGCCAGCAGTGAAGTCGAGGGGGCTGAGAATTCACCCCTCCACTTT. The gene calls are TRBV6-1 and TRBJ1-6; 7 bases match TRBD1. V was pared by 1 base and J by 7 bases, with 7 bases of the junction left unmatched. CDR3 length equals 16 residues. Germline V gives CDR1 MNHNS, CDR2 SASEGT.

CDR3 protein: CASSQSLASTGELFF. The CDR3 bases are TGTGCCAGCAGCCAATCACTAGCGAGCACCGGGGAGCTGTTTTTT. V and J are TRBV3-1 (or the pseudogene TRBV3-2) and TRBJ2-2, with 7 bases aligning to TRBD2. Germline CDR1 LGHDT, CDR2 YNNKEL (reference sequence). Trimming took 2 bases from V and 4 from J; bases not matched to a gene: 4. The CDR3 has 15 residues.

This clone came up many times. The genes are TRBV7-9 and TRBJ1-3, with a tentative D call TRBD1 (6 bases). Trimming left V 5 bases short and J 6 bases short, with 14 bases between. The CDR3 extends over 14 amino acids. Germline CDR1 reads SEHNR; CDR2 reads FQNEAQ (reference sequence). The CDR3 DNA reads TGTGCCAGCAGCGATCAGGGGACGGTAAACACCATATATTTT. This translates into CASSDQGTVNTIYF.

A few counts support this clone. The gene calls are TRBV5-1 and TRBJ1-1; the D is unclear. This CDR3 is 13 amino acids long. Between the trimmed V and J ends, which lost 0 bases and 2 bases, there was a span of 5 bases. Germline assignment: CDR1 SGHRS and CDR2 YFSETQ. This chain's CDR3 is CASSLDTNTEAFF. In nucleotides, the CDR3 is TGCGCCAGCAGCTTGGACACAAACACTGAAGCTTTCTTT.

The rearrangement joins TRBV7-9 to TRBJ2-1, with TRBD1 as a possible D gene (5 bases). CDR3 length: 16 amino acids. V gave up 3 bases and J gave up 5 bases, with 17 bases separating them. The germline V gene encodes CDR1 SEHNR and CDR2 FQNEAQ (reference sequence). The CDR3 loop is CASSFSWDGANNEQFF. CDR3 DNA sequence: TGTGCCAGCAGCTTCTCTTGGGATGGGGCTAACAATGAGCAGTTCTTC.

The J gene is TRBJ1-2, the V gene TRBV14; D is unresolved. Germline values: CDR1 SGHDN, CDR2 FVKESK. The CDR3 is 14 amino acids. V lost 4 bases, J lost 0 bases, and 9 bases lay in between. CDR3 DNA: TGTGCCAGCAGCCCTTTTCCTACTAACTATGGCTACACCTTC. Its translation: CASSPFPTNYGYTF.

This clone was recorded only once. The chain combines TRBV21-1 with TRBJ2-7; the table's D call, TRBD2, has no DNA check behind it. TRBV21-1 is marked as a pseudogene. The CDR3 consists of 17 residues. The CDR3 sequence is CASSPQLAGGLRYEQYF. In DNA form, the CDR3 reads TGTGCCAGCAGCCCGCAGCTAGCGGGGGGCCTACGCTACGAGCAGTACTTC.

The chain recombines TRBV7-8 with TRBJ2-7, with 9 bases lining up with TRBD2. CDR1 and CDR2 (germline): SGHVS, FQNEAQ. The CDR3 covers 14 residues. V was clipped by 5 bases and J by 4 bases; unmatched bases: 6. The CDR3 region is CASSLSGGSYEQYF. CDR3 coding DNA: TGTGCCAGCAGCCTAAGCGGGGGGTCTTACGAGCAGTACTTC.

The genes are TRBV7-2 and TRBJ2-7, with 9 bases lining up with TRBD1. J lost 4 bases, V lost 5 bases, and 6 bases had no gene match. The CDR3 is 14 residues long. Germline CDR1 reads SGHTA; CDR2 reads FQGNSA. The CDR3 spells CASSVTGQGYEQYF. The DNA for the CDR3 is TGTGCCAGCAGCGTGACGGGACAGGGTTACGAGCAGTACTTC.

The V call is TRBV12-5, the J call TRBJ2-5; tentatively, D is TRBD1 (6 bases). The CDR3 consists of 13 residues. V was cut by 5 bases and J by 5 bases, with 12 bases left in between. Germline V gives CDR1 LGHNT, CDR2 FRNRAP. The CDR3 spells CASGPGQFETQYF. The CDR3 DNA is TGTGCTAGTGGTCCCGGACAGTTCGAGACCCAGTACTTC.

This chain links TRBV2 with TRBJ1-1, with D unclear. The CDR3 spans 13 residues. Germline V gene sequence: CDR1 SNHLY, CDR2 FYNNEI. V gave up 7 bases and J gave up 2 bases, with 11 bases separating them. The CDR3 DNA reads TGTGCCAGCATTAACACAGTAAACACTGAAGCTTTCTTT. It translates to CASINTVNTEAFF.

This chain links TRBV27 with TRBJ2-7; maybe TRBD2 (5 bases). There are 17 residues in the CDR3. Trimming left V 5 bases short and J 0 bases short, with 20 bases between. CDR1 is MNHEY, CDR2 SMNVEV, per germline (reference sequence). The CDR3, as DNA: TGTGCCAGCAGTCCACCCAGCGGCGCAGGCTTCTCCTACGAGCAGTACTTC. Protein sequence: CASSPPSGAGFSYEQYF.